This T cell receptor beta chain was found in a study of blood T cell repertoires in COVID-19. Study-wide context: The United States, Italy and Spain provided the acute and convalescent COVID-19 samples. T cells, B-cell-depleted T cells, or PBMCs provided the cDNA or gDNA that served as material.

Trimming removed 3 bases at V and 11 bases at J, with 16 bases between. Germline V CDR1 and CDR2: KGHSH, LQKENI. The CDR3 consists of 13 residues. Original analysis: How many nucleated cells were present was estimated from reference gene primer amplification. Profiling relied on immunoSEQ multiplex PCR, and the TCRdb table lists in-frame clones only, not all of them. That table furnishes V, J and clone size, whereas the DNA furnished D and trimming. Of 45,000 to 55,000 clones listed, 90% are singletons. This receptor was taken from a woman between 40 and 55 years old with active COVID-19. The source material was peripheral blood. The chain carries TRBV18 and TRBJ1-1, with a possible D match to TRBD1 (5 bases). The CDR3 nucleotides are TGTGCCAGCTCACCGAACCGGGGGGGAGGGGCTTTCTTT. This encodes CASSPNRGGGAFF. Together with reference TRBV18 and TRBJ1-1, the CDR3 gives the full variable domain: NAGVMQNPRHLVRRRGQEARLRCSPMKGHSHVYWYRQLPEEGLKFMVYLQKENIIDESGMPKERFSAEFPKEGPSILRIQQVVRGDSAAYFCASSPNRGGGAFFGQGTRLTVV.